This is a list of T cell receptor beta chains from one sample in a study of T-cell memory formation after mild COVID-19. TCRdb re-derived calls from the 5' RACE reads in MiXCR, one entry per CDR3 protein. The sample holds around 300,000 distinct CDR3 sequences, approximately 8% seen once. Sequences were obtained from PBMCs or a T cell subset sorted from them (not recorded which). The source is a man aged 18 to 30 who had mild COVID-19 (a few samples of this study predate the infection). Cell type and time point are not known. Each CDR3 is given with its conserved first and last residue. Fields, in order: CDR3 DNA, CDR3 protein, D gene, clone size, V gene, J gene. The D gene is left open where the match is weak. Clone sizes are given selectively: once, few, many, or a class where the clone is expanded.

DNA: TGCGCCAGCAGCCCGGGGACCCTCCAAGAGACCCAGTACTTC
CDR3: CASSPGTLQETQYF
D: .
size: many
V: TRBV5-1
J: TRBJ2-5

DNA: TGTGCCATCAGTGAATGGAGTGCAGATACGCAGTATTTT
CDR3: CAISEWSADTQYF
D: .
size: many
V: TRBV10-3
J: TRBJ2-3

DNA: TGCGCCAGCAGCCCCGGACTTCCCTCTTTTGTAGTGGAGACCCAGTACTTC
CDR3: CASSPGLPSFVVETQYF
D: .
size: many
V: TRBV5-1
J: TRBJ2-5

DNA: TGTGCCAGCAGTAGGACTAGCGGGGGGAACACCGGGGAGCTGTTTTTT
CDR3: CASSRTSGGNTGELFF
D: TRBD2
size: .
V: TRBV27
J: TRBJ2-2

DNA: TGTGCCAGCAGCCAAGGAGGGCTCAATCAGCCCCAGCATTTT
CDR3: CASSQGGLNQPQHF
D: .
size: .
V: TRBV14
J: TRBJ1-5

DNA: TGTGCCAGCAGCGGGTGGACAGGGGAAGAAGGTACGCAGTATTTT
CDR3: CASSGWTGEEGTQYF
D: TRBD1
size: .
V: TRBV11-2
J: TRBJ2-3

DNA: TGCGCCAGCAGCCAAGGGACAGGGGGCTTGAACTATGGCTACACCTTC
CDR3: CASSQGTGGLNYGYTF
D: TRBD1
size: many
V: TRBV4-1
J: TRBJ1-2

DNA: TGCGCCAGCAGCGCCGCTAGCGGGGGGGGGAATGAGCAGTTCTTC
CDR3: CASSAASGGGNEQFF
D: TRBD2
size: .
V: TRBV5-1
J: TRBJ2-1

DNA: TGTGCCAGCAGTTTGGAGGGAGCAAACACTGAAGCTTTCTTT
CDR3: CASSLEGANTEAFF
D: .
size: .
V: TRBV12-3/TRBV12-4
J: TRBJ1-1

DNA: TGTGCCAGCAGCTCAACCAATCAGCCCCAGCATTTT
CDR3: CASSSTNQPQHF
D: .
size: many
V: TRBV7-2
J: TRBJ1-5

DNA: TGCAGTGCTAGAGAAAGGGGACAGGGGGCGCGGGATGGCTACACCTTC
CDR3: CSARERGQGARDGYTF
D: TRBD1
size: few
V: TRBV20-1
J: TRBJ1-2

DNA: TGTGCCAGCAGTTTGGCGGGTCTAGGAGGAAACACCATATATTTT
CDR3: CASSLAGLGGNTIYF
D: .
size: few
V: TRBV12-3/TRBV12-4
J: TRBJ1-3

DNA: TGTGCCAGCAGCCACGTGGGCGGCAATGAGCAGTTCTTC
CDR3: CASSHVGGNEQFF
D: .
size: few
V: TRBV14
J: TRBJ2-1

DNA: TGTGCCAGCAGCCCTAGCGGGGGGAACACCGGGGAGCTGTTTTTT
CDR3: CASSPSGGNTGELFF
D: TRBD2
size: many
V: TRBV5-1
J: TRBJ2-2

DNA: TGTGCCAGCGAAGGTCGGGGAACCCCCCAGGGGACCCAGTACTTC
CDR3: CASEGRGTPQGTQYF
D: .
size: .
V: TRBV13
J: TRBJ2-5

DNA: TGTGCCAGCAGTATTGGGGCGGCCTATAGCAATCAGCCCCAGCATTTT
CDR3: CASSIGAAYSNQPQHF
D: .
size: few
V: TRBV6-5
J: TRBJ1-5

DNA: TGTGCCAGCAGCCACGCAGGGGTTACGGAGACCCAGTACTTC
CDR3: CASSHAGVTETQYF
D: .
size: .
V: TRBV5-6
J: TRBJ2-5

DNA: TGTGCCAGCAGTTACAGACCGAGCAATCAGCCCCAGCATTTT
CDR3: CASSYRPSNQPQHF
D: .
size: .
V: TRBV6-5
J: TRBJ1-5

DNA: TGCGCCAGCAGCCAAGATCGGGTTAGAGGTTACAATGAGCAGTTCTTC
CDR3: CASSQDRVRGYNEQFF
D: .
size: few
V: TRBV4-1
J: TRBJ2-1

DNA: TGTGCCAGCAGCCTGGCACCCAATGAGCAGTTCTTC
CDR3: CASSLAPNEQFF
D: .
size: few
V: TRBV5-6
J: TRBJ2-1

DNA: TGCGCCAGCAGTCCGACGGCTAACTACGAGCAGTACTTC
CDR3: CASSPTANYEQYF
D: .
size: .
V: TRBV10-1
J: TRBJ2-7

DNA: TGTGCCAGCAGCTTAGGGGCTTGGGAGACCCAGTACTTC
CDR3: CASSLGAWETQYF
D: .
size: .
V: TRBV11-2
J: TRBJ2-5

DNA: TGTGCCAGCAGCCAAGACGACGGACAGGGCGGCTATGGCTACACCTTC
CDR3: CASSQDDGQGGYGYTF
D: TRBD1
size: few
V: TRBV3-1
J: TRBJ1-2

DNA: TGTGCTAGTGGTTTCGCCGGTCGTCCCCACTTTAACTATGGCTACACCTTC
CDR3: CASGFAGRPHFNYGYTF
D: .
size: .
V: TRBV12-5
J: TRBJ1-2

DNA: TGTGCCAGCAGCGACCCCTGGGACACTGAAGCTTTCTTT
CDR3: CASSDPWDTEAFF
D: .
size: few
V: TRBV5-5
J: TRBJ1-1

DNA: TGTGCCAGCAGCCGAGACAGATACGAGCAGTACTTC
CDR3: CASSRDRYEQYF
D: .
size: many
V: TRBV11-2
J: TRBJ2-7

DNA: TGTGCCAGCAGCCCCCCAGGACTAGCGGGGTACAATGAGCAGTTCTTC
CDR3: CASSPPGLAGYNEQFF
D: TRBD2
size: many
V: TRBV12-3/TRBV12-4
J: TRBJ2-1

DNA: TGTGCCAGCAGTTTAGATCCCCTCGACAGGGACACCGGGGAGCTGTTTTTT
CDR3: CASSLDPLDRDTGELFF
D: TRBD1
size: few
V: TRBV28
J: TRBJ2-2

DNA: TGTGCCAGCAGCTTGGCCCTAGCGGGGGGTTTAACAGATACGCAGTATTTT
CDR3: CASSLALAGGLTDTQYF
D: TRBD2
size: few
V: TRBV7-2
J: TRBJ2-3

DNA: TGTGCCAGCAGCTTAGTCGAGATTGCGGACAGGGGTGAGACCCAGTACTTC
CDR3: CASSLVEIADRGETQYF
D: TRBD1
size: .
V: TRBV7-9
J: TRBJ2-5

DNA: TGCGCCAGCAGCTGGGGGACAGGGGGCTTCTCCTCTGGAAACACCATATATTTT
CDR3: CASSWGTGGFSSGNTIYF
D: TRBD1
size: few
V: TRBV5-1
J: TRBJ1-3

DNA: TGTGCCACCAGTGATCCAGGGACTACCAACCAAGAGACCCAGTACTTC
CDR3: CATSDPGTTNQETQYF
D: TRBD2
size: .
V: TRBV24-1
J: TRBJ2-5

DNA: TGTGCCAGCAGTTACAAAGGGTGGGCCGGGGAGCTGTTTTTT
CDR3: CASSYKGWAGELFF
D: .
size: .
V: TRBV6-5
J: TRBJ2-2

DNA: TGTGCCAGCAGTGCCGGGACTAGCGGGAGAGAGACCCAGTACTTC
CDR3: CASSAGTSGRETQYF
D: TRBD2
size: once
V: TRBV2
J: TRBJ2-5

DNA: TGTGCCTGGAGTGAGGGGGCCGGGACGTCTAACTATGGCTACACCTTC
CDR3: CAWSEGAGTSNYGYTF
D: TRBD1
size: .
V: TRBV30
J: TRBJ1-2

DNA: TGTGCCAGTAACTCGCGGGACAGAGGGAACACTGAAGCTTTCTTT
CDR3: CASNSRDRGNTEAFF
D: TRBD1
size: many
V: TRBV19
J: TRBJ1-1

DNA: TGTGCCAGCAGTGGGGGCGGGAGATTGAACACTGAAGCTTTCTTT
CDR3: CASSGGGRLNTEAFF
D: .
size: .
V: TRBV6-5
J: TRBJ1-1

DNA: TGTGCCAGCTCACCAGCGGGGAGCGAGACCCAGTACTTC
CDR3: CASSPAGSETQYF
D: .
size: many
V: TRBV18
J: TRBJ2-5

DNA: TGCGCCAGCAGCAAGGACGGATACACAGATACGCAGTATTTT
CDR3: CASSKDGYTDTQYF
D: .
size: many
V: TRBV5-1
J: TRBJ2-3

DNA: TGCGCCAGCAGCCAAGATGCGTACGAGCAGTACTTC
CDR3: CASSQDAYEQYF
D: .
size: many
V: TRBV4-1
J: TRBJ2-7

DNA: TGTGCCAGCAGTTGGGACTACCTGGGGGGCTACACCTTC
CDR3: CASSWDYLGGYTF
D: .
size: many
V: TRBV12-3/TRBV12-4
J: TRBJ1-2

DNA: TGTGCCAGCAGCCCCCTTTACCCAGGGACACCCTACAATGAGCAGTTCTTC
CDR3: CASSPLYPGTPYNEQFF
D: .
size: many
V: TRBV7-2
J: TRBJ2-1

DNA: TGTGCCAGCAGCCCCAAGGGAGGGTTAGTCGAGACCCAGTACTTC
CDR3: CASSPKGGLVETQYF
D: TRBD2
size: .
V: TRBV4-2
J: TRBJ2-5

DNA: TGTGCCAGCAGCCGCTCCGCACGGCTTCTCACAGATACGCAGTATTTT
CDR3: CASSRSARLLTDTQYF
D: .
size: many
V: TRBV7-8
J: TRBJ2-3

DNA: TGTGCCAGCAGCCCCCTCGGGACTAGCGCCACAGATACGCAGTATTTT
CDR3: CASSPLGTSATDTQYF
D: TRBD2
size: few
V: TRBV7-2
J: TRBJ2-3